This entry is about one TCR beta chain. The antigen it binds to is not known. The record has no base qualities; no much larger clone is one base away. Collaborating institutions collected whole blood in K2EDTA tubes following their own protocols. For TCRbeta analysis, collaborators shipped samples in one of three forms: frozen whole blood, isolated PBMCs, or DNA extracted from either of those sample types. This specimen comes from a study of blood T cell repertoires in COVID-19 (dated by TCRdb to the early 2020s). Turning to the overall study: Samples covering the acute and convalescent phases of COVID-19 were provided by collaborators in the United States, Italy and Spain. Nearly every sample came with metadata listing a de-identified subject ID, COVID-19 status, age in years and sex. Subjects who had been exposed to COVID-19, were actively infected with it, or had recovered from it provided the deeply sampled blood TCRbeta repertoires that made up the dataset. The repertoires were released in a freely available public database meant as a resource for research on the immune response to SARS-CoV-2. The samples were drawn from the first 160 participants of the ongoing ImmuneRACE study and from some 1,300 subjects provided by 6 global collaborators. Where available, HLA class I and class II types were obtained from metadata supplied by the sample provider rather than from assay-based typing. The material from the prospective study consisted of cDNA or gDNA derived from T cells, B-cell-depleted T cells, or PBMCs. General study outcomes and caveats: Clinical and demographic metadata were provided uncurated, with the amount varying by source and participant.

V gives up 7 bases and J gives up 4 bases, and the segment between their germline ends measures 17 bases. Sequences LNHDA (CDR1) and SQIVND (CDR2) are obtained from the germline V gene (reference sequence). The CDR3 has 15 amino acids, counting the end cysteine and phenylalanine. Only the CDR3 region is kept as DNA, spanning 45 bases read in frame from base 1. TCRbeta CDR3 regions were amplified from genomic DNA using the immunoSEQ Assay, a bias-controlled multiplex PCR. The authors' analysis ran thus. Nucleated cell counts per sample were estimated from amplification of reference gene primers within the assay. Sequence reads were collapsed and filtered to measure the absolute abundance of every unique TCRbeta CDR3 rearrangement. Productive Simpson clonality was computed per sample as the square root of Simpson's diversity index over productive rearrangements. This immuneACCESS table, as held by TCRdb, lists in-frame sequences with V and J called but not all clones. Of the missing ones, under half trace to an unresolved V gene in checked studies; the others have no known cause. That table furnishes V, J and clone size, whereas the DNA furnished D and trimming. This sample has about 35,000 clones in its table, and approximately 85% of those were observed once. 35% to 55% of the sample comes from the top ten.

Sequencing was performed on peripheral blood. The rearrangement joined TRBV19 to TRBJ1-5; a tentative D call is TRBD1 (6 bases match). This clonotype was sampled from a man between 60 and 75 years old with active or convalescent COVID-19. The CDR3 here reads CASTPTQGRNQPQHF. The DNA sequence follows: TGTGCCAGTACCCCTACCCAGGGGCGAAATCAGCCCCAGCATTTT.